This TCR beta chain was recorded in a study of blood T cell repertoires in COVID-19. Background on the study: COVID-19 samples from acute and convalescent phases originated in the United States, Italy and Spain. PBMCs, B-cell-depleted T cells, or T cells were the source of the cDNA or gDNA that made up the material.

In the authors' methods: Cell counts per sample came from amplifying reference gene primers. Here immunoSEQ multiplex PCR was the method, and the copy in TCRdb shows in-frame clones only, minus some. V and J calls plus clone size are reproduced from that table; the DNA served to infer D and trimming. The top ten hold under 40% of the sample, which has some 110,000 clones, approximately 80% seen once. Germline CDR1 reads SEHNR; CDR2 reads FQNEAQ (reference sequence). The J segment lost 11 bases and the V segment lost 2 bases, leaving 5 bases of the junction unmatched. CDR3 length: 12 amino acids. The clonotype originates from a man older than 75 with acute or convalescent COVID-19. Sequencing was done on a sample of peripheral blood. The V gene is TRBV7-9, the J gene TRBJ1-2; 7 bases agree with TRBD1. The CDR3 spells CASSLRDSRYTF. The CDR3 DNA reads as TGTGCCAGCAGCTTAAGGGACAGTAGATACACCTTC.